This TCR beta chain was found in a study of blood T cell repertoires in COVID-19. Here immunoSEQ multiplex PCR was the method, and the copy in TCRdb shows in-frame clones only, minus some. The sample lists some 190,000 clones, over 80% seen once, with 3% to 3.5% in the top ten. The sequence was collected from a woman aged 25 to 39 who had been exposed to COVID-19. Sequencing used PBMCs or T cells enriched from blood (not recorded which).

The CDR3 region has the DNA TGTGCCAGCAGCTTAGTGTGGACAGGGGATGAAAAACTGTTTTTT. Protein product: CASSLVWTGDEKLFF. The gene calls are TRBV7-2 and TRBJ1-4; 9 bases align to TRBD1. V lost 1 base to trimming and J lost 6 bases; unmatched junction nucleotides: 3. Germline lookup yields CDR1 SGHTA and CDR2 FQGNSA. The CDR3 runs to 15 residues.